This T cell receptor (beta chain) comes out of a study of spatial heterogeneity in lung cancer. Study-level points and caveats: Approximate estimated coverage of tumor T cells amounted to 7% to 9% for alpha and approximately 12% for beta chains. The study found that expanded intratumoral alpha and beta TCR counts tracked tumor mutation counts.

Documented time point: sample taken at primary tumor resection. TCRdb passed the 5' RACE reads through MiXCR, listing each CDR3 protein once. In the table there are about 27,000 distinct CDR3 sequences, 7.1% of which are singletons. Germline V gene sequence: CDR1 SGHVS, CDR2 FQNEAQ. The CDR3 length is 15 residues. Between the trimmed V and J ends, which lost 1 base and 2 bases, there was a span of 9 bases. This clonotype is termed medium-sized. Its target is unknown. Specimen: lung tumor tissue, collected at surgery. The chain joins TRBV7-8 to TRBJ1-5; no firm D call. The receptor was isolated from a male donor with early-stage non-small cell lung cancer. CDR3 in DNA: TGTGCCAGCAGCTTAGTTCCAGGCCGCAATCAGCCCCAGCATTTT. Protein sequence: CASSLVPGRNQPQHF.